The 31 T cell receptor beta chains reported below all come from one sample, sequenced in a study of blood T cells in healthy people across ages. Sample-barcoded 5' priming and a J-beta primer mix drove a second PCR of 7 to 11 cycles. One entry per CDR3 protein, called by TCRdb with MiXCR from the 5' RACE reads. Of 550,000 to 800,000 distinct CDR3 sequences listed, 20% to 25% are singletons. The specimen was blood. The source is a man aged 65 to 79 in good health.

V gene TRBV7-2 combines with J gene TRBJ1-4; D is undetermined. Germline V gives CDR1 SGHTA, CDR2 FQGNSA. Trimming shortened V by 5 bases and J by 0 bases, and 10 bases separated the two germline ends. The CDR3 consists of 15 residues. CDR3 nucleotide sequence: TGTGCCAGCAGCCTTCGTGGTGCAACTAATGAAAAACTGTTTTTT. Protein product: CASSLRGATNEKLFF.

The chain carries TRBV7-9 and TRBJ2-2; unclear D gene. Germline V CDR1 and CDR2: SEHNR, FQNEAQ (reference sequence). The CDR3 consists of 11 residues. V shed 4 bases and J shed 13 bases, with 10 bases lying between them. CDR3 in amino acids: CASSSQAVLFF. CDR3 coding DNA: TGTGCCAGCAGCTCCCAGGCGGTGCTGTTTTTT.

The chain couples TRBV7-8 to TRBJ1-5, with D hard to call. The CDR3 extends over 16 amino acids. Trimming shortened V by 3 bases and J by 3 bases, and 15 bases separated the two germline ends. From germline, CDR1 is SGHVS and CDR2 FQNEAQ. The DNA of the CDR3 is TGTGCCAGCAGCTTGCTGGGGATGCAAAACAATCAGCCCCAGCATTTT. The encoded protein is CASSLLGMQNNQPQHF.

V is TRBV28 and J is TRBJ1-5, with TRBD1 as a possible D gene (5 bases). The length of the CDR3 is 15 residues. V lost 4 bases and J lost 0, with 10 bases in between. CDR1 is MDHEN and CDR2 is SYDVKM in the germline V gene. The CDR3, as DNA: TGTGCCAGCAGTTACCCAGGGCATAGCAATCAGCCCCAGCATTTT. Translating it yields CASSYPGHSNQPQHF.

This clonotype was recorded many times. V is TRBV3-1 and J is TRBJ2-7, with D tentatively TRBD2 (6 bases). Germline CDR1 is LGHDT and CDR2 is YNNKEL (reference sequence). The V end was cut by 4 bases, the J end by 0 bases, with 13 bases between. CDR3 length: 15 residues. The CDR3 region is CASSRAGTSSYEQYF. The CDR3 nucleotides are TGTGCCAGCAGCCGAGCGGGCACTAGCTCCTACGAGCAGTACTTC.

The chain employs TRBV3-1 and TRBJ2-5; TRBD1 is a possible D gene (6 bases). The tail of the sequence fits TRBJ2-7 better, so the J call may be wrong. This CDR3 spans 18 amino acids. In germline, CDR1 is LGHDT, CDR2 YNNKEL (reference sequence). The CDR3: CASSQERGTGLSSYEQYF. The CDR3 coding sequence is TGTGCCAGCAGCCAAGAGAGGGGAACAGGGCTTAGCTCCTACGAGCAGTACTTC.

The CDR3 bases are TGTGCCAGCAGCTTAGCAGGGGTGCATGAAAAACTGTTTTTT. This encodes CASSLAGVHEKLFF. This chain joins TRBV7-2 and TRBJ1-4; D perhaps matches TRBD1 (5 bases). Germline V CDR1 and CDR2: SGHTA, FQGNSA. V shed 0 bases and J shed 6 bases, with 8 bases lying between them. The CDR3 covers 14 residues.

The table lists this clonotype with a few counts. This chain links TRBV2 with TRBJ2-3; TRBD1 matches at 12 bases. Germline V gene sequence: CDR1 SNHLY, CDR2 FYNNEI. This CDR3 has 16 amino acids. After removal of 4 bases from V and 4 bases from J, the junction contained 6 bases not matched to a gene. The CDR3 loop is CASSGGDRGHPDTQYF. In nucleotides, the CDR3 is TGTGCCAGCAGTGGAGGGGACAGGGGGCATCCAGATACGCAGTATTTT.

This chain connects TRBV29-1 to TRBJ1-1; 8 positions agree with TRBD1. Unmatched junction bases numbered 0, after V lost 2 bases and J lost 1 base. This CDR3 is 13 amino acids long. Germline V lookup: CDR1 SQVTM, CDR2 ANQGSEA. As DNA, the CDR3 is TGCAGCGTTGAACAGGGGGCGAACACTGAAGCTTTCTTT. It encodes CSVEQGANTEAFF.

This clonotype was counted between two and nine times. The chain has TRBV5-1 and TRBJ2-7; D not certain. Germline V gene lookup returns CDR1 SGHRS and CDR2 YFSETQ. V was trimmed by 1 base and J by 1 base, leaving 9 bases between them. The CDR3 spans 14 residues. The CDR3 DNA reads TGCGCCAGCAGCTTGACCGAGACATCCTACGAGCAGTACTTC. Protein sequence: CASSLTETSYEQYF.

The sample holds a few counts of this clonotype. The rearrangement links TRBV20-1 to TRBJ1-1, with 7 positions matching TRBD1. This CDR3 has 14 residues. V was pared by 5 bases and J by 1 base, with 7 bases of the junction left unmatched. In germline, CDR1 is DFQATT, CDR2 SNEGSKA (reference sequence). Here the CDR3 reads CSAGRQGPNTEAFF. The CDR3 nucleotides read TGCAGTGCTGGACGACAGGGACCGAACACTGAAGCTTTCTTT.

The V and J genes are TRBV20-1 and TRBJ1-5, with TRBD1 as a possible D gene (5 bases). CDR1 DFQATT and CDR2 SNEGSKA come from the germline V gene (reference sequence). The V and J ends lost 3 bases and 0 bases respectively, with 9 bases between them. The CDR3 extends over 14 amino acids. The CDR3 loop is CSASGGDSNQPQHF. The CDR3 DNA reads TGCAGTGCTAGTGGAGGGGATAGCAATCAGCCCCAGCATTTT.

The chain employs TRBV4-1 and TRBJ2-5; TRBD2 matches at 10 bases. The CDR3 is made up of 18 amino acids. Germline trimming cut 1 base from V and 4 bases from J; bases unmatched to any gene: 12. Germline V gives CDR1 MGHRA, CDR2 YSYEKL. The CDR3 DNA reads TGCGCCAGCAGCCAAGGTGAGACTAGCGGGTCGGGCCGAGAGACCCAGTACTTC. Translating it yields CASSQGETSGSGRETQYF.

This clonotype was recorded a few times. The V gene is TRBV5-6, the J gene TRBJ2-1; 10 positions agree with TRBD2. The V and J ends lost 5 bases and 0 bases, in that order; junction bases with no gene match: 8. The CDR3 extends over 17 amino acids. Germline V gene sequence: CDR1 SGHDT, CDR2 YYEEEE. The CDR3 is CASRRVAGGLSYNEQFF. CDR3 in DNA: TGTGCCAGCAGAAGGGTAGCGGGGGGCCTCTCCTACAATGAGCAGTTCTTC.

The chain has TRBV5-5 and TRBJ2-7; 8 nucleotides line up with TRBD2. The CDR3 is 17 residues long. Germline trimming cut 2 bases from V and 5 bases from J; bases unmatched to any gene: 15. Looked up from germline, CDR1 is SGHKS and CDR2 is YYEKEE (reference sequence). CDR3 sequence: CASSLGASGGKDHEQYF. CDR3 DNA sequence: TGTGCCAGCAGCTTAGGGGCCAGCGGGGGTAAGGACCACGAGCAGTACTTC.

This clonotype was counted between two and nine times. The CDR3, as DNA: TGTGCCAGCAGCCTTGAGATAGCGGGGACCCGGGACGGGGAGCTGTTTTTT. Translating it yields CASSLEIAGTRDGELFF. This rearrangement joins TRBV12-3 or TRBV12-4 to TRBJ2-2; TRBD2 agrees at 8 bases. The CDR3 spans 17 residues. The ends lost 6 bases at V and 7 bases at J; junction bases unmatched: 16.

This rearrangement joins TRBV2 to TRBJ2-7, with D maybe TRBD1 (5 bases). V dropped 2 bases and J dropped 6 bases, with 14 bases sitting between them. Germline CDR1 reads SNHLY; CDR2 reads FYNNEI. The CDR3 has 14 amino acids. CDR3 protein: CASSEMRQGAEQYF. CDR3 DNA sequence: TGTGCCAGCAGTGAAATGAGGCAGGGCGCCGAGCAGTACTTC.

The chain joins TRBV7-2 to TRBJ1-1; tentative D call: TRBD1 (5 bases). The CDR3 consists of 15 residues. CDR1 and CDR2 from the germline V gene are SGHTA and FQGNSA. Trimming cost V 2 bases and J 11 bases, with 21 bases left between them. CDR3 sequence reads: CASSLFLGGSALAFF. Here the CDR3 DNA reads TGTGCCAGCAGCTTATTTTTGGGGGGAAGTGCCCTGGCTTTCTTT.

In its sample, this clonotype was seen a few times. V gene TRBV25-1 combines with J gene TRBJ2-5; the D is unclear. Germline V gives CDR1 MGHDK, CDR2 SYGVNS. The CDR3 length is 12 residues. Trimming stripped 5 bases from V and 5 bases from J, with 9 bases between. As DNA, the CDR3 is TGTGCCAGCAGTAATGTTCGGGAGACCCAGTACTTC. It translates to CASSNVRETQYF.

The rearrangement links TRBV2 to TRBJ2-5; 7 bases are a match to TRBD1. The CDR3 is 15 residues long. The V gene end was trimmed by 1 base and the J gene end by 4 bases; junction bases not matched to a gene: 6. Per germline, CDR1 SNHLY and CDR2 FYNNEI. CDR3 region: CASSEEGTGVETQYF. In nucleotides, the CDR3 is TGTGCCAGCAGTGAAGAGGGAACAGGGGTAGAGACCCAGTACTTC.

This clonotype was seen repeatedly, ten times or more. The chain is built from TRBV6-5 and TRBJ2-7, with D maybe TRBD2 (6 bases). This CDR3 region has 14 residues. The V end was cut by 5 bases, the J end by 0 bases, with 11 bases between. Germline V gene lookup returns CDR1 MNHEY and CDR2 SVGAGI. The CDR3 sequence is CASSKAGSSYEQYF. For the CDR3, the DNA is TGTGCCAGCAGTAAAGCGGGTAGCTCCTACGAGCAGTACTTC.

The chain carries TRBV3-1 and TRBJ1-5, with 9 bases lining up with TRBD1. With V trimmed by 3 bases and J by 7 bases, 4 bases remained unmatched. Germline CDR1 and CDR2: LGHDT and YNNKEL (reference sequence). The CDR3 length is 14 residues. CDR3 in amino acids: CASSQDRGNQPQHF. In DNA, the CDR3 is TGTGCCAGCAGCCAGGACAGGGGAAACCAGCCCCAGCATTTT.

The gene calls are TRBV20-1 and TRBJ2-1, with 10 bases fitting TRBD2. Germline V gives CDR1 DFQATT, CDR2 SNEGSKA (reference sequence). V shed 5 bases and J 7 bases; nucleotides not matched to a gene: 5. The CDR3 has 13 amino acids. CDR3 DNA: TGCAGTGCTGATAGCGGGAGGTGGAATGAGCAGTTCTTC. It codes for CSADSGRWNEQFF.

This clonotype showed up just a few times. This chain joins TRBV28 and TRBJ1-2; unclear D gene. V gave up 6 bases and J gave up 8 bases, with 16 bases separating them. The CDR3 has 13 amino acids. Per the germline V gene, CDR1 is MDHEN and CDR2 is SYDVKM. The CDR3 region is CASSSGLKDGYTF. CDR3 nucleotide sequence: TGTGCCAGCAGCTCCGGCTTAAAGGACGGCTACACCTTC.

Points on this clonotype: Lacking the conserved final phenylalanine or tryptophan, this CDR3 likely reflects a read error. The rearrangement uses TRBV6-6 and TRBJ2-3; D remains ambiguous. This CDR3 is built from 13 residues. CDR1 and CDR2 from the germline V gene are MNHNY and SVGAGI (reference sequence). Trimming stripped 1 base from V and 6 bases from J, with 8 bases between. The CDR3 is CASSYLGYDTQYL. The CDR3 DNA sequence: TGTGCCAGCAGTTACTTGGGTTACGATACGCAGTATCTT.

The chain employs TRBV20-1 and TRBJ2-1, with D hard to call. Trimming took off 6 bases at V and 7 bases at J, with 19 bases between the two ends. The CDR3 has 14 amino acids. From germline, CDR1 is DFQATT and CDR2 SNEGSKA (reference sequence). CDR3 DNA: TGCAGTGCCAAATGGACGCCAGCGCTGAATGAGCAGTTCTTC. Amino acids: CSAKWTPALNEQFF.

The table lists this clonotype with many counts. The J gene is TRBJ2-7, the V gene TRBV6-6, with a possible D match to TRBD1 (6 bases). Germline CDR1 reads MNHNY; CDR2 reads SVGAGI (reference sequence). CDR3 length: 13 amino acids. Trimming removed 6 bases from V and 2 bases from J, with 11 bases in between. The CDR3 DNA reads TGTGCCAGCAGACGACAGGCAGCCTACGAGCAGTACTTC. It yields the protein CASRRQAAYEQYF.

This clonotype was picked up a small number of times. The chain carries TRBV27 and TRBJ1-6, with a weak D call TRBD1 (6 bases). V lost 0 bases and J lost 7, with 13 bases in between. The germline V gene has CDR1 MNHEY and CDR2 SMNVEV (reference sequence). CDR3 size: 16 residues. The chain's CDR3 is CASSLSGATTNSPLHF. For the CDR3, the DNA is TGTGCCAGCAGTTTATCGGGGGCTACAACCAATTCACCCCTCCACTTT.

Ten or more counts support this clonotype. The chain recombines TRBV6-6 with TRBJ2-1; no firm D call. The V end lost 0 bases, the J end lost 9 bases, and 9 bases lay between the germline ends. The CDR3 sequence is 13 residues long. The germline gives CDR1 MNHNY, CDR2 SVGAGI (reference sequence). This CDR3 is CASSYSGSSEQFF. In DNA form, the CDR3 reads TGTGCCAGCAGTTACTCTGGCAGTTCTGAGCAGTTCTTC.

This clonotype appeared a few times. The gene calls are TRBV5-1 and TRBJ1-4; 9 bases are a match to TRBD1. From germline, CDR1 is SGHRS and CDR2 YFSETQ. V shed 4 bases and J 4 bases; nucleotides not matched to a gene: 5. This CDR3 contains 15 residues. The CDR3 coding sequence is TGCGCCAGCAGCCAGACAGGGGGACATAATGAAAAACTGTTTTTT. Translation: CASSQTGGHNEKLFF. The full variable domain, with the rest looked up from reference TRBV5-1 and TRBJ1-4, is KAGVTQTPRYLIKTRGQQVTLSCSPISGHRSVSWYQQTPGQGLQFLFEYFSETQRNKGNFPGRFSGRQFSNSRSEMNVSTLELGDSALYLCASSQTGGHNEKLFFGSGTQLSVL.

In this sample, this clonotype turned up a few times. The gene calls are TRBV7-3 and TRBJ1-2, with TRBD1 identical over 8 bases. Trimming removed 5 bases from V and 4 bases from J; junction bases left unmatched: 9. The germline gives CDR1 SGHTA, CDR2 FQGTGA. This CDR3 comprises 15 residues. DNA for the CDR3: TGTGCCAGCAGCCCCGTGGACAGGGTGGGCTATGGCTACACCTTC. Translating it yields CASSPVDRVGYGYTF.